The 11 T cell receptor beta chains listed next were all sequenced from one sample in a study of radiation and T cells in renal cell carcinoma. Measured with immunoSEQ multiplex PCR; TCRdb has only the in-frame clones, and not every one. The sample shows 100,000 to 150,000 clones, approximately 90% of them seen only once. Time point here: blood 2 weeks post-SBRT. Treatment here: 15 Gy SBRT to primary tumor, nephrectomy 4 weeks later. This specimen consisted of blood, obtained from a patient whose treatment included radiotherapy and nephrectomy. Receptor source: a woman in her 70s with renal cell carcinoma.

The DNA of the CDR3 is TGTGCCAGCAGAGGGACAGGCTATAATTCACCCCTCCACTTT. Translation gives CASRGTGYNSPLHF. V and J are TRBV7-2 and TRBJ1-6; 8 bases align to TRBD1. Per the germline V gene, CDR1 is SGHTA and CDR2 is FQGNSA. The J segment lost 3 bases and the V segment lost 6 bases, leaving 1 base of the junction unmatched. This CDR3 has 14 amino acids.

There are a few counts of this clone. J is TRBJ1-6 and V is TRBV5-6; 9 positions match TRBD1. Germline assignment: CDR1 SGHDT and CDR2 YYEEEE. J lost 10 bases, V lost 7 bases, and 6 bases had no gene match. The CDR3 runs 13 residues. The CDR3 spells CASSGTGNSPLHF. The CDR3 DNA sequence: TGTGCCAGCTCCGGGACAGGGAACTCACCCCTCCACTTT.

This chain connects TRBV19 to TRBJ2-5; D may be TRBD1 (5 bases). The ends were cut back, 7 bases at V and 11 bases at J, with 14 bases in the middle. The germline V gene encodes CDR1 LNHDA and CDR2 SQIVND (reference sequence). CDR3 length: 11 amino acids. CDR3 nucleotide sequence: TGTGCCAGTACCCTGGGGCCTGCGCAGTACTTC. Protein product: CASTLGPAQYF. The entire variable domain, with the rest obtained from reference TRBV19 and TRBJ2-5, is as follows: DGGITQSPKYLFRKEGQNVTLSCEQNLNHDAMYWYRQDPGQGLRLIYYSQIVNDFQKGDIAEGYSVSREKKESFPLTVTSAQKNPTAFYLCASTLGPAQYFGPGTRLLVL.

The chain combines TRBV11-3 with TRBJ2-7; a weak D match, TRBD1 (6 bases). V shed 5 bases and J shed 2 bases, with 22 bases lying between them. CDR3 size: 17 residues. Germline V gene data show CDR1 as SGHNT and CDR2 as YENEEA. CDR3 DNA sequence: TGTGCCAGCAGCCATTCCCGCGGCAGGGGATACACCTACGAGCAGTACTTC. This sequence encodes CASSHSRGRGYTYEQYF. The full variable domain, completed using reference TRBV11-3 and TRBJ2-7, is EAGVVQSPRYKIIEKKQPVAFWCNPISGHNTLYWYLQNLGQGPELLIRYENEEAVDDSQLPKDRFSAERLKGVDSTLKIQPAELGDSAVYLCASSHSRGRGYTYEQYFGPGTRLTVT.

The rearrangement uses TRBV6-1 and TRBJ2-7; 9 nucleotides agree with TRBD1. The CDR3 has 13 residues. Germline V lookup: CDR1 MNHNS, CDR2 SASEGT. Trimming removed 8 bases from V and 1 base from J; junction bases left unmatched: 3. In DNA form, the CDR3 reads TGTGCCAGCGGACAGGGGTCATCCTACGAGCAGTACTTC. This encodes CASGQGSSYEQYF.

The CDR3 region is CSARRTAEAFF. CDR3 in DNA: TGCAGTGCTAGACGGACAGCTGAAGCTTTCTTT. The J gene is TRBJ1-1, the V gene TRBV20-1, with D maybe TRBD1 (6 bases). The CDR3 covers 11 residues. Trimming cost V 2 bases and J 6 bases, with 7 bases left between them. The germline gives CDR1 DFQATT, CDR2 SNEGSKA (reference sequence).

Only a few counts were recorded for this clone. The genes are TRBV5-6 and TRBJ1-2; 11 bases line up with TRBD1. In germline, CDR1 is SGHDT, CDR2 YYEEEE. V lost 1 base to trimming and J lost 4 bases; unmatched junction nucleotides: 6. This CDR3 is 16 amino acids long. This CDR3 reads CASSLQGTGGFYGYTF. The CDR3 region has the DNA TGTGCCAGCAGCTTGCAAGGGACAGGGGGATTCTATGGCTACACCTTC.

CDR3 nucleotides: TGTGCCAGCAGTTTACGTAGCGGGGGAATCTACGAGCAGTACTTC. Its protein is CASSLRSGGIYEQYF. The chain uses TRBV27 and TRBJ2-7, with 9 nucleotides matching TRBD2. This CDR3 is 15 amino acids long. V was pared by 2 bases and J by 3 bases, with 5 bases of the junction left unmatched. Germline values: CDR1 MNHEY, CDR2 SMNVEV (reference sequence).

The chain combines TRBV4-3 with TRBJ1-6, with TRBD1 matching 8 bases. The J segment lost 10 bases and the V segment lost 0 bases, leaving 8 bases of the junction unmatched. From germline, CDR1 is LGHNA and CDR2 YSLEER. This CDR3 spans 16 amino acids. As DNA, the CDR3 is TGCGCCAGCAGCCAAGATCCCCAGGGGGCAGGATCACCCCTCCACTTT. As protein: CASSQDPQGAGSPLHF.

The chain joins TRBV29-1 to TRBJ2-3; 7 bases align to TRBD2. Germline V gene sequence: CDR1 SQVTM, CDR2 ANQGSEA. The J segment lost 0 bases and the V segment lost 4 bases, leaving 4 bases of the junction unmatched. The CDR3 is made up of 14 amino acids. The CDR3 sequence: CSVGTSTSTDTQYF. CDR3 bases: TGCAGCGTTGGGACTAGTACTAGCACAGATACGCAGTATTTT.

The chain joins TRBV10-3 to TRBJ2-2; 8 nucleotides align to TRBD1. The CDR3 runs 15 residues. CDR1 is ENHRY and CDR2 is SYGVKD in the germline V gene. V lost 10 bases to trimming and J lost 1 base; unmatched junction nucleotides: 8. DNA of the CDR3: TGTGCCACCAGAAAGGGACAGGAGAACACCGGGGAGCTGTTTTTT. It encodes CATRKGQENTGELFF.